This TCR beta chain was found in a study of T cell repertoires in cytomegalovirus infection. Study context: A matching HLA type, together with CMV infection, was signaled by public TCR beta signatures. Whole-study results and caveats: CMV carriers with the relevant HLA were identified by cumulative public TCR beta family frequency. The response measured ex vivo was dominated by TCR beta clonotypes (HLA-C-restricted and CMV-specific).

This CDR3 spans 13 amino acids. This clonotype was observed a single time. Its cognate antigen is unknown. The junction departs from germline at one end; a sequencing error may be responsible. TCRdb processed the reads anew with MiXCR; each CDR3 protein has one entry. The sample has 150,000 to 190,000 distinct CDR3 sequences; about a quarter are singletons. This receptor was identified in a human donor in good health (CMV status not recorded). Some clones in this sample may be carry-over from other donors' samples. The source material was PBMCs. The rearrangement links TRBV12-3 or TRBV12-4 to TRBJ2-7; D gene uncertain. CDR3 amino acids: CPSSFMGFYEQYF. For the CDR3, the DNA is TGTCCCAGCAGTTTCATGGGATTCTACGAGCAGTACTTC.